The text below deals with one T cell receptor (beta chain). This CDR3 region has 16 residues. Trimming took 4 bases from V and 7 from J; bases not matched to a gene: 12. Germline loops: CDR1 MGHRA, CDR2 YSYEKL. Under the authors' procedure: Counts of nucleated cells, estimated from reference gene primer amplification, were obtained. The protocol was immunoSEQ multiplex PCR, while the TCRdb copy is restricted to in-frame clones and leaves out a portion. The D gene and trimming were derived from the DNA, and the V and J assignments and clone size from that table. The sample has about 170,000 clones, around 81% seen once. These data belong to a study of blood T cell repertoires in COVID-19. Study at large: Sites across the United States, Italy and Spain contributed samples from acute and convalescent COVID-19. PBMCs, B-cell-depleted T cells, or T cells provided the cDNA or gDNA that made up the material.

J is TRBJ1-4 and V is TRBV4-1, with TRBD1 matching over 7 bases. The receptor was isolated from a man aged 70 or older with active or convalescent COVID-19. The sequenced sample consisted of peripheral blood. CDR3 nucleotide sequence: TGCGCCAGCAGCCCTCGACCGGGACGACAGGGTGAAAAACTGTTTTTT. Translation gives CASSPRPGRQGEKLFF.